This T cell receptor (beta chain) appears in the sequencing data of a study of early T cells in non-severe SARS-CoV-2 infection. This clonotype has a count of ten or more. A single record per CDR3 protein comes from TCRdb applying MiXCR to the 5' RACE reads. The table records 25,000 to 35,000 distinct CDR3 sequences, approximately 6.2% of them present only once. Trimming took 6 bases from V and 4 from J, leaving 12 bases between them. Germline assignment: CDR1 DFQATT and CDR2 SNEGSKA (reference sequence). There are 13 residues in the CDR3. Sequenced input: whole blood. The receptor was isolated from an adult who was a healthcare worker with PCR-confirmed SARS-CoV-2 infection or an uninfected control (not recorded which). The rearrangement uses TRBV20-1 and TRBJ2-2; no clear D gene. In DNA form, the CDR3 reads TGCAGTGCGAGGCCGAAGGTCACCGGGGAGCTGTTTTTT. Its protein is CSARPKVTGELFF.